This T cell receptor (beta chain) was found in a study of T-cell memory formation after mild COVID-19. The overall study: TCR clustering was largely donor specific.

This clonotype occurred a few times. The target antigen is unknown. Study-wide results and limits: Cross-reactive memory appears to have joined, as suggested by some responding clones showing up in pre-infection memory.

5'RACE primed at constant segments yielded TCR alpha and TCR beta cDNA libraries bearing sample barcodes and UMIs. One entry per CDR3 protein, called by TCRdb with MiXCR from the 5' RACE reads. The sample lists hundreds of thousands of distinct CDR3 sequences; approximately 16% were seen once. The TCR comes from a man younger than 35 who had mild COVID-19 (a few samples of this study predate the infection). Cell type and time point are not known. Sequenced material: PBMCs or a T cell subset sorted from them (not recorded which).

The CDR3 DNA reads TGTGCCAGCAGCTTAGGGAGCGGGGCACCCACAGATACGCAGTATTTT. Protein: CASSLGSGAPTDTQYF. The chain is built from TRBV7-7 and TRBJ2-3, with TRBD2 identical over 7 bases. Trimming at V came to 1 base and at J to 2 bases, leaving 6 bases not matched to a gene. The germline V gene has CDR1 SSHAT and CDR2 FNYEAQ (reference sequence). CDR3 length equals 16 residues.